Listed here are 20 T cell receptor beta chains from one sample, sequenced in a study of blood T cell repertoires in COVID-19. Clones were read by immunoSEQ multiplex PCR, and TCRdb kept only the in-frame ones, dropping some. Of around 160,000 clones listed, about 86% are singletons. The material sequenced was peripheral blood. These TCRs come from a man aged 55-75 years with acute or convalescent COVID-19.

V is TRBV9 and J is TRBJ2-1, with TRBD1 matching over 8 bases. Trimming took 3 bases from V and 2 from J; bases not matched to a gene: 4. This CDR3 is built from 15 residues. Germline CDR1 and CDR2: SGDLS and YYNGEE. CDR3 protein: CASSEPGGAYNEQFF. The DNA of the CDR3 is TGTGCCAGCAGCGAGCCAGGGGGCGCCTACAATGAGCAGTTCTTC. Supplemented by reference TRBV9 and TRBJ2-1, the full variable domain reads DSGVTQTPKHLITATGQRVTLRCSPRSGDLSVYWYQQSLDQGLQFLIQYYNGEERAKGNILERFSAQQFPDLHSELNLSSLELGDSALYFCASSEPGGAYNEQFFGPGTRLTVL.

V usage is TRBV29-1 and J usage is TRBJ2-3, with D unresolved. V was pared by 4 bases and J by 6 bases, with 11 bases between. The V gene's germline CDR1 is SQVTM and CDR2 ANQGSEA. The CDR3 has 12 residues. Here the CDR3 reads CSVGGSVDTQYF. CDR3 sequence (DNA): TGCAGCGTTGGCGGATCAGTTGATACGCAGTATTTT.

This clone came up once. Written as DNA, the CDR3 is TGCGCCAGCAGCTCGGGACAGGCCCCGCAAGAGACCCAGTACTTC. Translated: CASSSGQAPQETQYF. The chain employs TRBV5-1 and TRBJ2-5, with TRBD1 matching over 8 bases. The CDR3 loop spans 15 amino acids. Germline values: CDR1 SGHRS, CDR2 YFSETQ. V trimming: 3 bases; J trimming: 2 bases; junction bases outside the gene matches: 6.

The V gene is TRBV18, the J gene TRBJ2-7, with 9 bases that match TRBD2. V lost 6 bases to trimming and J lost 3 bases; unmatched junction nucleotides: 6. This CDR3 region has 14 residues. The germline CDR1 and CDR2 sequences are KGHSH and LQKENI. CDR3 coding DNA: TGTGCCAGCTCGCGCGGAGCGGGAGGCTACGAGCAGTACTTC. Protein: CASSRGAGGYEQYF.

This clone was seen a single time. The rearrangement uses TRBV9 and TRBJ1-3; no firm D call. Looked up from germline, CDR1 is SGDLS and CDR2 is YYNGEE. With 0 bases removed from V and 4 bases from J, the gap between germline ends came to 5 bases. CDR3 length: 13 residues. The CDR3 region has the DNA TGTGCCAGCAGCGTAGGGGAGGGAAACACCATATATTTT. Its protein product is CASSVGEGNTIYF.

The rearrangement joins TRBV28 to TRBJ2-7; unclear D gene. The CDR3 runs 11 residues. Looked up from germline, CDR1 is MDHEN and CDR2 is SYDVKM. The V and J ends lost 5 bases and 3 bases respectively, with 5 bases between them. DNA for the CDR3: TGTGCCAGCAGTCGTCGCTACGAGCAGTACTTC. Encoded protein: CASSRRYEQYF.

The chain is built from TRBV7-8 and TRBJ1-4; TRBD1 agrees at 9 bases. The CDR3 runs 17 residues. Germline lookup yields CDR1 SGHVS and CDR2 FQNEAQ. After removal of 3 bases from V and 8 bases from J, the junction contained 13 bases not matched to a gene. The CDR3 nucleotides read TGTGCCAGCAGCTTCTCCCCACCCGGGACAGGGCAAGAAAAACTGTTTTTT. Translating gives CASSFSPPGTGQEKLFF.

This chain joins TRBV7-9 and TRBJ1-1; a weak D match, TRBD1 (5 bases). Trimming cost V 1 base and J 11 bases, with 14 bases left between them. This CDR3 is built from 13 residues. Per germline, CDR1 SEHNR and CDR2 FQNEAQ (reference sequence). The CDR3 DNA reads TGTGCCAGCAGCTTAGGGACACTCGAAGGGGCTTTCTTT. This sequence encodes CASSLGTLEGAFF.

The CDR3 here is CASSSNGGLLANVLTF. The CDR3 DNA reads as TGTGCCAGCAGTTCGAATGGAGGCCTTCTGGCCAACGTCCTGACTTTC. V usage is TRBV2 and J usage is TRBJ2-6; possibly TRBD2 for D (5 bases). Germline V gene data show CDR1 as SNHLY and CDR2 as FYNNEI. Trimming cost V 5 bases and J 6 bases, with 17 bases left between them. This CDR3 is 16 amino acids long.

The chain employs TRBV19 and TRBJ1-2, with D perhaps matching TRBD1 (5 bases). This CDR3 region has 15 residues. Germline V gene lookup returns CDR1 LNHDA and CDR2 SQIVND (reference sequence). Trimming took 6 bases from V and 8 from J, leaving 22 bases between them. The CDR3 reads CASRSVAGGYGGYTF. The CDR3 DNA is TGTGCCAGTAGATCGGTAGCGGGGGGATATGGCGGCTACACCTTC.

V and J are TRBV11-1 and TRBJ2-6; no clear D gene. The CDR3 sequence is 16 residues long. The V and J ends lost 5 bases and 0 bases respectively, with 11 bases between them. Germline-derived CDR1 and CDR2 are SGHAT and FQDESV (reference sequence). CDR3 sequence (DNA): TGTGCCAGCAGCCTACGTCCGCACTCTGGGGCCAACGTCCTGACTTTC. This codes for CASSLRPHSGANVLTF.

This clone has more than one count but fewer than ten. The rearrangement links TRBV5-1 to TRBJ1-3; TRBD1 is a possible D gene (6 bases). CDR3 length equals 17 residues. Germline assignment: CDR1 SGHRS and CDR2 YFSETQ. Trimming removed 4 bases at V and 0 bases at J, with 17 bases between. CDR3 residues: CASSQGTPISSGNTIYF. The CDR3 bases are TGCGCCAGCAGCCAGGGGACGCCGATTAGCTCTGGAAACACCATATATTTT.

J is TRBJ2-2 and V is TRBV10-1, with a possible D match to TRBD2 (6 bases). This CDR3 comprises 14 residues. Looked up from germline, CDR1 is WNHNN and CDR2 is SYGVQD (reference sequence). The germline V and J ends were trimmed by 7 bases and 3 bases, with 12 bases remaining between them. DNA of the CDR3: TGCGCCAGCAACTCCGGGGGAGACACCGGGGAGCTGTTTTTT. Its protein product is CASNSGGDTGELFF.

V is TRBV5-1 and J is TRBJ2-3; unclear D gene. The germline V gene encodes CDR1 SGHRS and CDR2 YFSETQ. With 4 bases removed from V and 0 bases from J, the gap between germline ends came to 12 bases. This CDR3 spans 15 amino acids. The CDR3 protein is CASSRHPQSTDTQYF. The DNA for the CDR3 is TGCGCCAGCAGCCGCCACCCGCAGAGCACAGATACGCAGTATTTT.

The chain carries TRBV6-6 and TRBJ1-4; perhaps TRBD1 as D (6 bases). Looked up from germline, CDR1 is MNHNY and CDR2 is SVGAGI (reference sequence). CDR3 length: 15 amino acids. Trimming left V 4 bases short and J 4 bases short, with 13 bases between. CDR3 amino acids: CASSSRGAVNEKLFF. In DNA form, the CDR3 reads TGTGCCAGCAGTTCCCGGGGGGCCGTTAATGAAAAACTGTTTTTT.

Turning to this clone: This sample includes further DNA sequences coding for the same CDR3. The rearrangement joins TRBV12-3 or TRBV12-4 to TRBJ1-1; no definite D call. This CDR3 is 13 amino acids long. V shed 1 base and J shed 1 base, with 4 bases lying between them. Here the CDR3 DNA reads TGTGCCAGCAGTTTAGGGCCGAACACTGAAGCTTTCTTT. As protein: CASSLGPNTEAFF.

V usage is TRBV5-1 and J usage is TRBJ2-7, with 8 bases that match TRBD1. Germline V lookup: CDR1 SGHRS, CDR2 YFSETQ. With V trimmed by 7 bases and J by 6 bases, 6 bases remained unmatched. The CDR3 loop spans 12 amino acids. The CDR3 protein is CASRQGAGEQYF. The CDR3 DNA sequence: TGCGCCAGCCGTCAGGGGGCTGGCGAGCAGTACTTC.

The genes are TRBV3-1 (or the pseudogene TRBV3-2) and TRBJ2-6; D possibly corresponds to TRBD1 (6 bases). The CDR3 spans 15 residues. Trimming cost V 3 bases and J 4 bases, with 10 bases left between them. In germline, CDR1 is LGHDT, CDR2 YNNKEL (reference sequence). As DNA, the CDR3 is TGTGCCAGCAGCCAGAGGGGGTCAGGGGCCAACGTCCTGACTTTC. This translates into CASSQRGSGANVLTF.

The chain joins TRBV28 to TRBJ2-1; 13 nucleotides align to TRBD2. The germline V gene encodes CDR1 MDHEN and CDR2 SYDVKM. Trimming at V came to 10 bases and at J to 4 bases, leaving 7 bases not matched to a gene. This CDR3 is built from 15 residues. In nucleotides, the CDR3 is TGTGCCATCGGACTAGCGGGGGACCTTTACAATGAGCAGTTCTTC. This encodes CAIGLAGDLYNEQFF.

This clone was recorded only once. The chain is built from TRBV5-1 and TRBJ2-1, with 12 bases matching TRBD2. Germline V CDR1 and CDR2: SGHRS, YFSETQ. The CDR3 length is 15 residues. V dropped 2 bases and J dropped 4; count of bases not matched to a gene: 1. CDR3 in amino acids: CASSFGLAGYNEQFF. CDR3 coding DNA: TGCGCCAGCAGCTTCGGACTAGCGGGGTACAATGAGCAGTTCTTC.